This T cell receptor (beta chain) was obtained from a study of CD8 T cells in ankylosing spondylitis. The CDR3 sequence is 12 residues long. Germline CDR1 reads DFQATT; CDR2 reads SNEGSKA (reference sequence). By quantitative 5'-RACE with molecular barcodes, the TCR beta libraries were made. TCRdb processed the 5' RACE reads anew with MiXCR; each CDR3 protein has one entry. The sample consists of 250,000 to 400,000 distinct CDR3 sequences, approximately 10% of them appearing once. With regard to this clonotype: A much larger clonotype is one base distant, so this may be a read error.

The receptor was derived from a female donor with ankylosing spondylitis or in good health (not recorded which). V usage is TRBV20-1 and J usage is TRBJ1-5; no clear D gene. The sequenced sample consisted of blood, either unsorted or a sorted T cell fraction (not recorded which). The CDR3 loop is CSGQGNTEPPHF. As DNA, the CDR3 is TGCAGTGGTCAAGGGAACACGGAGCCCCCGCATTTT.